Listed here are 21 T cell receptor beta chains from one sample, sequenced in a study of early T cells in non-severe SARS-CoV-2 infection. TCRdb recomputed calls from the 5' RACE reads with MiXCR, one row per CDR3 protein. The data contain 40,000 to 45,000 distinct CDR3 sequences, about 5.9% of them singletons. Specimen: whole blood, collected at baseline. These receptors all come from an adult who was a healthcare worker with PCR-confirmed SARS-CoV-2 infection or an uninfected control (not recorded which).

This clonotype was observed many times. Written as DNA, the CDR3 is TGCGCCAGCAGCTTGGGACAGAACTATGGCTACACCTTC. Residues: CASSLGQNYGYTF. The V gene is TRBV5-1, the J gene TRBJ1-2; the D gene is possibly TRBD1 (5 bases). Germline V lookup: CDR1 SGHRS, CDR2 YFSETQ. This CDR3 region has 13 residues. The V gene lost 0 bases and the J gene lost 2 bases, with 5 bases spanning the gap.

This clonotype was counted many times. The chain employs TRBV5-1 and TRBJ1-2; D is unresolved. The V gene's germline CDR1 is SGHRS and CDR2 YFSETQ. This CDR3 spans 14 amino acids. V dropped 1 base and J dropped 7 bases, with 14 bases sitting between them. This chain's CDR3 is CASSLSILSGGYTF. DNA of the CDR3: TGCGCCAGCAGCTTGTCTATTTTATCCGGTGGCTACACCTTC.

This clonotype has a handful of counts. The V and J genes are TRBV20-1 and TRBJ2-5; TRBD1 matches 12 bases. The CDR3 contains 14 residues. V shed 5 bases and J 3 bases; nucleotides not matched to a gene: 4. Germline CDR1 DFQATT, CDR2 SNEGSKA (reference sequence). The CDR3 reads CSALGQGAEETQYF. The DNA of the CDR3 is TGCAGTGCTTTGGGACAGGGGGCCGAAGAGACCCAGTACTTC.

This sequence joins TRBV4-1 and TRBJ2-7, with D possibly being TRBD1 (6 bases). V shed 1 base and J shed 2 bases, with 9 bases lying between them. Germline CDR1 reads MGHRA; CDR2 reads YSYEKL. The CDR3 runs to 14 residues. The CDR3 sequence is CASSQVAGAYEQYF. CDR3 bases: TGCGCCAGCAGCCAAGTCGCAGGGGCCTACGAGCAGTACTTC.

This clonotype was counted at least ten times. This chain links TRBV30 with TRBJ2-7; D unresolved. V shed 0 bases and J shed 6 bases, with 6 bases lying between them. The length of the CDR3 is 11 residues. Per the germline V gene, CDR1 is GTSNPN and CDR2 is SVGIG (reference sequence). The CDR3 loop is CAWSVSGEQYF. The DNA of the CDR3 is TGTGCCTGGAGTGTGAGTGGCGAGCAGTACTTC.

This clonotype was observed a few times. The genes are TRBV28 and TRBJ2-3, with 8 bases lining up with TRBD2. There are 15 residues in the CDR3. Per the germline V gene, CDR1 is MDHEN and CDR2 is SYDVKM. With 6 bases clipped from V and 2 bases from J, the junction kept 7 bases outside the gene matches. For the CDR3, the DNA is TGTGCCAGCAGGCTAGGCGGGGGGATCACAGATACGCAGTATTTT. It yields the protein CASRLGGGITDTQYF.

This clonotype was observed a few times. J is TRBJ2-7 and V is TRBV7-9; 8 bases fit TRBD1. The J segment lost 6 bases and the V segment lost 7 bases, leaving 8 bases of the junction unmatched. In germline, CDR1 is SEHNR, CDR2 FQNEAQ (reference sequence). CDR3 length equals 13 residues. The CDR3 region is CASTGQGYFEQYF. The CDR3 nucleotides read TGTGCCAGCACTGGACAGGGTTATTTCGAGCAGTACTTC.

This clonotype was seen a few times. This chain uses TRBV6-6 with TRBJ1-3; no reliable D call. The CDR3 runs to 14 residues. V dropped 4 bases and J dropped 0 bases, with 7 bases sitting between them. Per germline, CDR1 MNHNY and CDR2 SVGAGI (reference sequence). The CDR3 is CASSSLPSGNTIYF. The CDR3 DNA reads TGTGCCAGCAGTTCCCTTCCCTCTGGAAACACCATATATTTT.

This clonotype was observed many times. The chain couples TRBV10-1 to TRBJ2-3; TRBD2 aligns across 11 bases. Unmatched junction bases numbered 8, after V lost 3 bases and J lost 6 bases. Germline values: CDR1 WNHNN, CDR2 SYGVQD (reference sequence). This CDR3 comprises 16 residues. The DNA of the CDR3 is TGCGCCAGCAGTGAAGGGCTAGCGGGGGGCCCGGATACGCAGTATTTT. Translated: CASSEGLAGGPDTQYF.

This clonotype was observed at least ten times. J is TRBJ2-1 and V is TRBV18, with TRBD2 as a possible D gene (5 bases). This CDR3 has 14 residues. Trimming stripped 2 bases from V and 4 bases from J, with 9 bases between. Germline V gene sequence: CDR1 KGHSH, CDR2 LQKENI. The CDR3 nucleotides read TGTGCCAGCTCACCAGGGGAGAAGTACAATGAGCAGTTCTTC. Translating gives CASSPGEKYNEQFF.

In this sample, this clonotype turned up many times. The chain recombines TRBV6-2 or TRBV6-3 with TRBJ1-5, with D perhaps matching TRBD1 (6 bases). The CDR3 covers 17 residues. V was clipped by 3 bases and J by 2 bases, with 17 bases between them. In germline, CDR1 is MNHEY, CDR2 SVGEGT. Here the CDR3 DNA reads TGTGCCAGCAGTTATAGCCCTCGGGGGGCCGGCAATCAGCCCCAGCATTTT. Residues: CASSYSPRGAGNQPQHF.

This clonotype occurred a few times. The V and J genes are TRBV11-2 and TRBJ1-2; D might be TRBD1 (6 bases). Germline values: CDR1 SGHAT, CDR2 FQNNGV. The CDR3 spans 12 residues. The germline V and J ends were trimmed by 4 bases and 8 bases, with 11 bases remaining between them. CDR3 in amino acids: CASSSQGWGYTF. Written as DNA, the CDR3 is TGTGCCAGCAGCTCACAGGGTTGGGGCTACACCTTC.

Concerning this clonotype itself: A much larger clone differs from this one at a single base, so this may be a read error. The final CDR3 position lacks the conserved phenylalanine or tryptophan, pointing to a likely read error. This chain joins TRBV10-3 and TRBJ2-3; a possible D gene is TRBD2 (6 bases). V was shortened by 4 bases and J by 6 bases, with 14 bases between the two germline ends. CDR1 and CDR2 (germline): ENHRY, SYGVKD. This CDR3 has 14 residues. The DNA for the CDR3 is TGTGCCATCAGTGCCACTAGTAGCGGTGATACGCAGTATTCT. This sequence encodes CAISATSSGDTQYS.

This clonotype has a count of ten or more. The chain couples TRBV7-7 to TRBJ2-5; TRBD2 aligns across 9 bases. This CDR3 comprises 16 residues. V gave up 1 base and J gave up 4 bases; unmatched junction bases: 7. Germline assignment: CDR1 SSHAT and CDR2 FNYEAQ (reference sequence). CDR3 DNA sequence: TGTGCCAGCAGCTTAGATGGCGGGGGGGCCGCAGAGACCCAGTACTTC. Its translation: CASSLDGGGAAETQYF.

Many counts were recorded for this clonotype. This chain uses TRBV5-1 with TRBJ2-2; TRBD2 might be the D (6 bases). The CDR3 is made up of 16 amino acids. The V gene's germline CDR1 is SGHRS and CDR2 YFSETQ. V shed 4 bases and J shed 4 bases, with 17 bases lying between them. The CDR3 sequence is CASSTTTRWGTGELFF. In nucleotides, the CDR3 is TGCGCCAGCAGCACGACGACTAGGTGGGGCACCGGGGAGCTGTTTTTT.

Written as DNA, the CDR3 is TGTGCCAGCAGCTCTGACGAGAACACTGAAGCTTTCTTT. It codes for CASSSDENTEAFF. This sequence joins TRBV28 and TRBJ1-1; unclear D gene. The germline V gene encodes CDR1 MDHEN and CDR2 SYDVKM. CDR3 size: 13 residues. The ends were cut back, 6 bases at V and 1 base at J, with 9 bases in the middle.

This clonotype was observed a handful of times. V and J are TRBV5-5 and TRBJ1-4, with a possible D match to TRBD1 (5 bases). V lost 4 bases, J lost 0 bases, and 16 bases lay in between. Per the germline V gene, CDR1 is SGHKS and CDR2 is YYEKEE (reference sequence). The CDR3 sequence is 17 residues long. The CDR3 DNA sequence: TGTGCCAGCAGCAACCCTTCAGGGATTGCAACTAATGAAAAACTGTTTTTT. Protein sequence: CASSNPSGIATNEKLFF. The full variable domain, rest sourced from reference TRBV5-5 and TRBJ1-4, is DAGVTQSPTHLIKTRGQQVTLRCSPISGHKSVSWYQQVLGQGPQFIFQYYEKEERGRGNFPDRFSARQFPNYSSELNVNALLLGDSALYLCASSNPSGIATNEKLFFGSGTQLSVL.

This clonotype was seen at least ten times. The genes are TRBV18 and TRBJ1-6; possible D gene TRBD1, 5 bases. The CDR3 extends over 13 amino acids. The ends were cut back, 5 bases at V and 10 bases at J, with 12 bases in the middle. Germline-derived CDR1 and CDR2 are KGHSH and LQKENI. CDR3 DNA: TGTGCCAGCTCATCGTCGGGGCTCTCACCCCTCCACTTT. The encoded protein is CASSSSGLSPLHF.

In DNA, the CDR3 is TGCAGTGCTAGAGATTCTTCAGGAGTGAGTGGGGAGCAGTACTTC. This translates into CSARDSSGVSGEQYF. This rearrangement joins TRBV20-1 to TRBJ2-7, with no clear D. The ends were cut back, 0 bases at V and 7 bases at J, with 19 bases in the middle. The CDR3 totals 15 residues. Germline CDR1 DFQATT, CDR2 SNEGSKA (reference sequence).

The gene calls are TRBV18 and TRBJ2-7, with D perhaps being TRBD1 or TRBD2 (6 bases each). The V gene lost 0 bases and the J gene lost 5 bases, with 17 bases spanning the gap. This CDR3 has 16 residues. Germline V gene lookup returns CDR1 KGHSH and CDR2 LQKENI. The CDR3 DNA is TGTGCCAGCTCACCACCGGAGGGGGACGGATCGGACGAGCAGTACTTC. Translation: CASSPPEGDGSDEQYF.

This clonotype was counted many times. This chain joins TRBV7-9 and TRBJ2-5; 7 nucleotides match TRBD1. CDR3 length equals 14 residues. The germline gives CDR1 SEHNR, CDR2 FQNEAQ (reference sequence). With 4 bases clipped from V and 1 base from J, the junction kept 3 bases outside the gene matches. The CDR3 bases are TGTGCCAGCAGCTCTAGACAGGGCCAAGAGACCCAGTACTTC. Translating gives CASSSRQGQETQYF.